This is a list of T cell receptor beta chains from one sample in a study of prognosis after radiotherapy for stage I lung cancer. MiXCR, run by TCRdb on the multiplex PCR reads, gives a single entry per CDR3 protein. The table includes 30,000 to 35,000 distinct CDR3 sequences, approximately 30% detected once. The sample here was PBMCs, taken before or after stereotactic body radiation therapy (not recorded which). The receptors shown here come from a donor at least 50 years old with non-small cell lung cancer. The CDR3 runs from the conserved cysteine through the conserved F or W. The order of the fields is clone size, V gene, D gene, J gene, CDR3 DNA, CDR3 protein. A D gene is named only where the DNA matches it firmly. Size is omitted from some rows. Given values are once, few, many or a class for expanded clones.

size: many; V: TRBV6-1; D: NA; J: TRBJ2-4; DNA: TGTGCCAGCAGTATAGTGTTAGCCAAAAACATTCAGTACTTC; CDR3: CASSIVLAKNIQYF
size: many; V: TRBV6-5; D: NA; J: TRBJ1-2; DNA: TGTGCCAGCAGTTACCCCGACAGCTATGGCTACACCTTC; CDR3: CASSYPDSYGYTF
size: many; V: TRBV10-3; D: NA; J: TRBJ2-3; DNA: TGTGCCATCCAGGGGGGAAGCACAGATACGCAGTATTTT; CDR3: CAIQGGSTDTQYF
size: many; V: TRBV7-9; D: NA; J: TRBJ2-1; DNA: TGTGCCAGCAGCCCGCTAGCTATCGGGCAGTTCTTC; CDR3: CASSPLAIGQFF
size: few; V: TRBV6-2/TRBV6-3; D: NA; J: TRBJ1-3; DNA: TGTGCCAGCAGTTCCACTGACAGCCCTGGAAACACCATATGCTTT; CDR3: CASSSTDSPGNTICF
size: NA; V: TRBV6-1; D: NA; J: TRBJ1-1; DNA: TGTGCCAGCAGCCGTGGAGGGGTTCTGGACACTGAAGCTTTCTTT; CDR3: CASSRGGVLDTEAFF
size: many; V: TRBV27; D: TRBD1; J: TRBJ2-6; DNA: TGTGCCAGCAGTCCACAGGGGGCTGGGGCCAACGTCCTGACTTTC; CDR3: CASSPQGAGANVLTF
size: many; V: TRBV6-5; D: NA; J: TRBJ2-7; DNA: TGTGCCAGCAGTTACTCGGGGCCCGGGCAGGGCTACGAGCAGTACTTC; CDR3: CASSYSGPGQGYEQYF
size: many; V: TRBV6-1; D: TRBD2; J: TRBJ2-1; DNA: TGTGCCAGCAGACCCTCGCTAGCGGATTACAATGAGCAGTTCTTC; CDR3: CASRPSLADYNEQFF
size: many; V: TRBV3-1; D: TRBD1; J: TRBJ2-1; DNA: TGTGCCAGCAGCCAAGGGTTAGGGGGCGGTGAGCAGTTCTTC; CDR3: CASSQGLGGGEQFF
size: NA; V: TRBV6-1; D: TRBD2; J: TRBJ2-2; DNA: TGTGCCAGCAGTGACTCCGGGGCTAGCGGGGCCGGGGAGCTGTTTTTT; CDR3: CASSDSGASGAGELFF
size: many; V: TRBV7-8; D: NA; J: TRBJ2-5; DNA: TGTGCCAGCAGCGTCCTCCTCCAAGAGACCCAGTACTTC; CDR3: CASSVLLQETQYF
size: many; V: TRBV6-2/TRBV6-3; D: TRBD2; J: TRBJ2-1; DNA: TGTGCCAGCAGTCCCCGGACTAGGCCCGTAAATGAGCAGTTCTTC; CDR3: CASSPRTRPVNEQFF
size: many; V: TRBV2; D: TRBD2; J: TRBJ2-3; DNA: TGTGCCAGCCCGGGACTAGCGGGCACAGATACGCAGTATTTT; CDR3: CASPGLAGTDTQYF
size: many; V: TRBV4-1; D: NA; J: TRBJ2-1; DNA: TGCGCCAGCAGCCAAGACCTTACCAATGAGCAGTTCTTC; CDR3: CASSQDLTNEQFF
size: many; V: TRBV7-9; D: TRBD1; J: TRBJ1-6; DNA: TGTGCCAGCAGCTTAGAGGGGGCAGGCCTCTCACCCCTCCACTTT; CDR3: CASSLEGAGLSPLHF
size: many; V: TRBV29-1; D: TRBD2; J: TRBJ2-2; DNA: TGCAGCGTCCTGAGTTCCAGCGGGATTGTCGGGGAGCTGTTTTTT; CDR3: CSVLSSSGIVGELFF
size: NA; V: TRBV27; D: TRBD1; J: TRBJ1-2; DNA: TGTGCCAGCAGTCCTGACAGGGCTAACTATGGCTACACCTTC; CDR3: CASSPDRANYGYTF
size: many; V: TRBV12-3/TRBV12-4; D: NA; J: TRBJ2-1; DNA: TGTGCCAGCAGCCTTGCGAGACTAGTATACAATGAGCAGTTCTTC; CDR3: CASSLARLVYNEQFF
size: many; V: TRBV11-3; D: TRBD1; J: TRBJ2-1; DNA: TGTGCCAGCAGCTCCGGGGACAGGGACTACAATGAGCAGTTCTTC; CDR3: CASSSGDRDYNEQFF
size: many; V: TRBV6-1; D: NA; J: TRBJ2-2; DNA: TGTGCCGTAAGTCGGCAGAACACCGGGGAGCTGTTTTTT; CDR3: CAVSRQNTGELFF